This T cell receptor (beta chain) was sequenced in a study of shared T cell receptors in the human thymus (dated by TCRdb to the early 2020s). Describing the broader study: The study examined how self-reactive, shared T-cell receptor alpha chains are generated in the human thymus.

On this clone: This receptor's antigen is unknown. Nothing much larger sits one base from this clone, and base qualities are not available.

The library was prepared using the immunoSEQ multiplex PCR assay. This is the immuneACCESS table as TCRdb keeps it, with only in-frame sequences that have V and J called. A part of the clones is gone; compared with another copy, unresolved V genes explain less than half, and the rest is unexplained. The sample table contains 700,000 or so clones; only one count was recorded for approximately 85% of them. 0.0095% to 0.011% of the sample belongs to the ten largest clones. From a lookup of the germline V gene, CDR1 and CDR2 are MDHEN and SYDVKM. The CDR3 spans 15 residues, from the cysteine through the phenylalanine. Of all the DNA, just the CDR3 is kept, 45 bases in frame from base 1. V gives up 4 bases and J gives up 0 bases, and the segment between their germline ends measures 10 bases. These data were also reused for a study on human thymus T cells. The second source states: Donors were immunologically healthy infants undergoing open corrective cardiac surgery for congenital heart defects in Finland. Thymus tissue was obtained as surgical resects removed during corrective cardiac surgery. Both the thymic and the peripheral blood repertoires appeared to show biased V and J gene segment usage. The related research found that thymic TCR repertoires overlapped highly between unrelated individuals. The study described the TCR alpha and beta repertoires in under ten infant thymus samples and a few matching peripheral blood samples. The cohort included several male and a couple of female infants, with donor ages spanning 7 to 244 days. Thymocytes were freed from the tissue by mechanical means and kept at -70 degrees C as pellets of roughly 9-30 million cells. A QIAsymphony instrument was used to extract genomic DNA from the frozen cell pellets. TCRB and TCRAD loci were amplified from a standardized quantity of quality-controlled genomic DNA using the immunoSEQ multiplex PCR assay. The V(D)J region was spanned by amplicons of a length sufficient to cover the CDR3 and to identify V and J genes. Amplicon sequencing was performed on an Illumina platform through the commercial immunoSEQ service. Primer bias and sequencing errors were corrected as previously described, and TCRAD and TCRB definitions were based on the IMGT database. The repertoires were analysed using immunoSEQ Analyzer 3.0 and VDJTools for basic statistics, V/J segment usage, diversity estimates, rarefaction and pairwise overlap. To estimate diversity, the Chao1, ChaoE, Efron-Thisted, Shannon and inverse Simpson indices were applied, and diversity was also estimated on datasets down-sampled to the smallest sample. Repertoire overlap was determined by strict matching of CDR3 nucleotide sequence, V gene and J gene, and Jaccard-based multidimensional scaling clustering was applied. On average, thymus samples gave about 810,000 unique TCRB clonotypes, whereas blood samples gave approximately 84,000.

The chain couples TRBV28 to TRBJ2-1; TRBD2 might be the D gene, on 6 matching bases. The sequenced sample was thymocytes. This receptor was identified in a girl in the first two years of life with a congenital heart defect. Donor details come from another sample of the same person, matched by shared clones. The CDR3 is CASSSRESSYNEQFF. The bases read TGTGCCAGCAGTTCACGGGAGAGCTCCTACAATGAGCAGTTCTTC.